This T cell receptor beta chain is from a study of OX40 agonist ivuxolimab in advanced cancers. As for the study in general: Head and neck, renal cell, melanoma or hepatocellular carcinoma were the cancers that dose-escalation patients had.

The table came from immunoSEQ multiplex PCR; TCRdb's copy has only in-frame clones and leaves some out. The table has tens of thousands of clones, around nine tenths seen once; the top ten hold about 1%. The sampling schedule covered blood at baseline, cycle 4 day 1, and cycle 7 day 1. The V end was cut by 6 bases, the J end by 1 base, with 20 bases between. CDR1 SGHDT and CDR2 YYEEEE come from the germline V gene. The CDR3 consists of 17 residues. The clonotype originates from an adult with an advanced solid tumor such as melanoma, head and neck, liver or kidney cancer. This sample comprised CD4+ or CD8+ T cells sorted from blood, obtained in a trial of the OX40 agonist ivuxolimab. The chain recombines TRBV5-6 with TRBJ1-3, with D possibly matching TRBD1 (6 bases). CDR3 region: CASMRGMGAGSGNTIYF. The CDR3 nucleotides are TGTGCCAGCATGCGAGGGATGGGGGCCGGATCTGGAAACACCATATATTTT.